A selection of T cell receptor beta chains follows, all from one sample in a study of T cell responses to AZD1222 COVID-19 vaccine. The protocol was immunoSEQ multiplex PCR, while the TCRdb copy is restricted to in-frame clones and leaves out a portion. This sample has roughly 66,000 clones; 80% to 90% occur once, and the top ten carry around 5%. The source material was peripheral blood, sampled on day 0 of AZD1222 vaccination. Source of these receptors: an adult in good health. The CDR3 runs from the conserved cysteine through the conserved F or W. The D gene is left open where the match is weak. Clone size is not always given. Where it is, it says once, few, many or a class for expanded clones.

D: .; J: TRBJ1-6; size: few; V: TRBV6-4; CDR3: CASSDSDLNSPLHF; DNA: TGTGCCAGCAGTGACTCAGACCTTAATTCACCCCTCCACTTT
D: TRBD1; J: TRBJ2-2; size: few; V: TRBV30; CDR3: CAWSARGLNTGELFF; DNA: TGTGCCTGGAGTGCCAGGGGGCTTAACACCGGGGAGCTGTTTTTT
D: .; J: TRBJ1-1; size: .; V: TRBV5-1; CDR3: CASSLARGSGTEAFF; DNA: TGCGCCAGCAGCTTGGCTCGGGGTTCTGGGACTGAAGCTTTCTTT
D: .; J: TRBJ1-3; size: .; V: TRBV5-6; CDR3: CASSLGTSSGNTIYF; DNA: TGTGCCAGCAGCTTGGGGACATCCTCTGGAAACACCATATATTTT
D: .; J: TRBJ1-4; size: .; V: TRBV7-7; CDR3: CASSLAVTNEKLFF; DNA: TGTGCTAGCAGCTTGGCCGTCACTAATGAAAAACTGTTTTTT
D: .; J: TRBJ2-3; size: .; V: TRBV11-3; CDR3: CASSSAPTSTDTQYF; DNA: TGTGCCAGCAGCTCCGCACCGACTAGCACAGATACGCAGTATTTT
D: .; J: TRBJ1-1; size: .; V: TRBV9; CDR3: CASNEGNVNTEAFF; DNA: TGTGCCAGCAACGAGGGGAACGTGAACACTGAAGCTTTCTTT
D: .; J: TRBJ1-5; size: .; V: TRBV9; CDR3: CASSRGQNQPQHF; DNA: TGTGCCAGCAGCCGGGGGCAGAATCAGCCCCAGCATTTT
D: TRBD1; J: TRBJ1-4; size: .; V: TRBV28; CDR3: CASNLQGIGTGDEKLFF; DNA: TGTGCCAGCAACCTTCAGGGGATCGGGACAGGGGATGAAAAACTGTTTTTT
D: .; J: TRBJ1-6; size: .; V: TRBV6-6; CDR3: CASSPDRIGSPLHF; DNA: TGTGCCAGCAGTCCAGACAGGATCGGTTCACCCCTCCACTTT
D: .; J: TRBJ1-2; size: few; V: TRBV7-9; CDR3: CASTSRGNYGYTF; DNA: TGTGCCAGCACGTCAAGGGGTAACTATGGCTACACCTTC